The clone carrying this TCR beta chain was seen repeatedly, ten times or more. It was RNA transcripts that yielded the amplified TCR beta CDR3 regions. During a first-round RT-PCR of the TCR CDR3, the HTBI primer set was used. TCRdb passed the multiplex PCR reads through MiXCR, listing each CDR3 protein once. The data show hundreds of thousands of distinct CDR3 sequences, more than 12% seen once. The trim removed 9 bases at V and 4 bases at J, leaving 8 bases unmatched. Germline V gene lookup returns CDR1 SGHNT and CDR2 YYREEE (reference sequence). This CDR3 contains 13 residues. The record originates from a study of T cells in Graves' hyperthyroidism and ophthalmopathy. Ophthalmopathy patients had moderate-to-severe active disease, CAS ≥3, NOSPECS ≥4, and disease duration under 3 months. PBMCs were derived from 9.5 to 10 ml fresh peripheral blood.

Sequenced input: blood. This chain joins TRBV5-4 and TRBJ2-7; 9 bases are shared with TRBD2. The source of this sequence is a woman in her forties or fifties with Graves' ophthalmopathy. Written as DNA, the CDR3 is TGTGCCACCAAGAGTGGACTAGCGTACGAGCAGTACTTC. It encodes CATKSGLAYEQYF.